This T cell receptor (beta chain) is drawn from a study of shared clonotypes between healthy human individuals. The assay was immunoSEQ multiplex PCR, and TCRdb's table has in-frame clones only and misses some. The sample consists of some 1 million clones, 75% of them appearing once. V lost 1 base to trimming and J lost 5 bases; unmatched junction nucleotides: 10. CDR3 length: 16 residues. Looked up from germline, CDR1 is MGHRA and CDR2 is YSYEKL. V is TRBV4-1 and J is TRBJ2-5; 7 bases align to TRBD2. This TCR was recovered from a man in his late teens or twenties in good health. Sequenced: memory CD4+ T cells sorted from blood. The sample's subset: CD45RA-negative fraction. For the CDR3, the DNA is TGCGCCAGCAGCCAAGTGGGAGCGGGAACGGGGGAGACCCAGTACTTC. This translates into CASSQVGAGTGETQYF.